Below, one T cell receptor beta chain is given with its context. Its target is not known. Amplification used 60 Vbeta primers and 13 Jbeta primers. Profiled with immunoSEQ multiplex PCR; TCRdb holds only in-frame clones, not every one. The sample holds approximately 160,000 clones, around 82% seen once. These data are taken from a study of cytomegalovirus exposure and HLA in healthy donors. As for the study in general: Samples from HLA-typed donors yielded about 85 million unique TCRs in an early data release. Study-level results: As immune exposure information, only CMV serostatus was available. Altogether, 150 or so TCR beta chains were recorded as cytomegalovirus-associated.

The donors comprised healthy bone marrow donors. The CDR3 runs to 11 residues. The germline gives CDR1 SQVTM, CDR2 ANQGSEA. The ends were cut back, 7 bases at V and 9 bases at J, with 13 bases in the middle. The chain recombines TRBV29-1 with TRBJ2-1, with D perhaps matching TRBD2 (5 bases). The sequenced sample was PBMCs. The sequence was obtained from a boy younger than 10 in good health and CMV-seronegative. CDR3 region: CSAPGDLEQFF. The CDR3 DNA reads TGCAGCGCCCCCGGGGATCTTGAGCAGTTCTTC.